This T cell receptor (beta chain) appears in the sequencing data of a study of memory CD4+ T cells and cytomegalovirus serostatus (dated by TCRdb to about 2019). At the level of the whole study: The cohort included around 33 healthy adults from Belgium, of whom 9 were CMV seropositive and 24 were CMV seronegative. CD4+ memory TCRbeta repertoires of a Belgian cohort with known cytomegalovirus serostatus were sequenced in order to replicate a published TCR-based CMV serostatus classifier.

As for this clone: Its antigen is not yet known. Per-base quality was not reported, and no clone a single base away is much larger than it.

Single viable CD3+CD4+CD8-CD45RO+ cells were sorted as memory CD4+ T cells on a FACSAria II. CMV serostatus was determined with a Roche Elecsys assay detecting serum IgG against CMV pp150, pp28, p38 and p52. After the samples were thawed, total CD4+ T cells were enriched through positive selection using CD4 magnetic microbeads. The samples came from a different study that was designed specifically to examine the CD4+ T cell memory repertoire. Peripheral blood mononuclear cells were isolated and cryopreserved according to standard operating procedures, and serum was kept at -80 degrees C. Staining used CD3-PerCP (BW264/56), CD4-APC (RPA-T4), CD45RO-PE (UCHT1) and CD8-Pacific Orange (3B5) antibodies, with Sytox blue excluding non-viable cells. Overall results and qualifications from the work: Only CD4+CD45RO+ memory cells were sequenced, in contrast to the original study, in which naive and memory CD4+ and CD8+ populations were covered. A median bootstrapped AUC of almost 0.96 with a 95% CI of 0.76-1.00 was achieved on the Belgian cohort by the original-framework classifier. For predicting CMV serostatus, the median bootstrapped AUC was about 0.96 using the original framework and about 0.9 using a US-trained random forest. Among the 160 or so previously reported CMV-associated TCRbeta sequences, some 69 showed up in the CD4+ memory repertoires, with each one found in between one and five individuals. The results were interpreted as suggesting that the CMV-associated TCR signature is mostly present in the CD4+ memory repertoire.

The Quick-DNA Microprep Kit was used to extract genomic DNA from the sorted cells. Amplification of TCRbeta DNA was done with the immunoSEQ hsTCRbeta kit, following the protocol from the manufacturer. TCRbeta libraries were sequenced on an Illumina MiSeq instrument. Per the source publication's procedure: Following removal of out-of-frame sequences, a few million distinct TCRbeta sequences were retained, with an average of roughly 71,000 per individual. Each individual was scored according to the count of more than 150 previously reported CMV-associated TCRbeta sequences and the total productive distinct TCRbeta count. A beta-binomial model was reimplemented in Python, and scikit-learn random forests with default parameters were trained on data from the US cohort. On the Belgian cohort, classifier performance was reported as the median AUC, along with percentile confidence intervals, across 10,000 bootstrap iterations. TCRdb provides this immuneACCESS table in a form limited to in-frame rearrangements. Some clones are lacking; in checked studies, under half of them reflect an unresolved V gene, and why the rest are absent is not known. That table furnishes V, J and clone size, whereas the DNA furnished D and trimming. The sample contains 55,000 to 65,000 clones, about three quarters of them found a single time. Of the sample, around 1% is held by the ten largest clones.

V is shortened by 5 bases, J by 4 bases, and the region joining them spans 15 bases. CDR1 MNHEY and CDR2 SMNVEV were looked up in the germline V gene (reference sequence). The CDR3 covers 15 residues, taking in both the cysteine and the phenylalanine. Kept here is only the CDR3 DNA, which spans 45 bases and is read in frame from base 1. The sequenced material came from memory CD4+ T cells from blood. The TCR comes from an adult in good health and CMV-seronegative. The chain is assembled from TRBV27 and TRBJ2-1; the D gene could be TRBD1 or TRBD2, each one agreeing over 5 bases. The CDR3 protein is CASSRGVVRYNEQFF. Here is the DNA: TGTGCCAGCAGTAGGGGAGTCGTGCGGTACAATGAGCAGTTCTTC.